These T cell receptor beta chains were read from a single sample in a study of identifying expanded T cells in peripheral blood. Assay used: immunoSEQ multiplex PCR; TCRdb lists only in-frame clones, some missing. This table has 70,000 to 100,000 clones, about 86% appearing once. The specimen sequenced was blood. These receptor sequences come from a person between 18 and 69 years old in good health. Both conserved end residues are part of each CDR3. Size values are once, few and many counts, or a class for expanded clones, and some rows have none.

V: TRBV5-1
size: NA
CDR3: CASSPGSEWGYTF

V: TRBV7-2
size: NA
CDR3: CASRPFKVTEAFF

V: TRBV4-1
size: once
CDR3: CASSQEWGEQFF

V: TRBV7-8
size: NA
CDR3: CASSFRRDRNQPQHF

V: TRBV20-1
size: NA
CDR3: CSLGGQETQYF

V: TRBV25-1
size: once
CDR3: CATRASGTSTYEQYF

V: TRBV15
size: NA
CDR3: CATSRGKQTIDSHEQYF

V: TRBV2
size: NA
CDR3: CASSESKFRDNRGAFF

V: TRBV6-7
size: NA
CDR3: CASSSGANYGYTF

V: TRBV5-1
size: NA
CDR3: CASSPEPGQGLAEAFF

V: TRBV7-9
size: NA
CDR3: CASSAPLRDRYNEQFF

V: TRBV30
size: NA
CDR3: CAWQPGQYNSPLHF

V: TRBV28
size: once
CDR3: CASSPLGLAGDSSTDTQYF

V: TRBV29-1
size: NA
CDR3: CSVTRANTGELFF

V: TRBV7-2
size: NA
CDR3: CASSSPPGRQWYF

V: TRBV6-5
size: NA
CDR3: CASRTDRGAGELFF

V: TRBV5-6
size: NA
CDR3: CASSSPTRIDYGYTF